This T cell receptor beta chain was observed in a study of T cells in Graves' hyperthyroidism and ophthalmopathy (dated by TCRdb to the late 2010s). Some background on the complete study: Peripheral blood samples were taken at initial diagnosis, before any treatment was given. In addition, the study compared T-cell repertoires in thyroid tissue and in blood from about 6 Graves' hyperthyroidism patients. The 100 or so discovery patients were divided at random into training and test sets in a 7:3 ratio. After blood sampling, hyperthyroidism patients were treated with methimazole at a starting dose of 30 mg daily, and ophthalmopathy patients were treated with high-dose intravenous methylprednisolone. The paper describes TCR Vbeta CDR3 sequencing of 130 to 150 peripheral blood samples, made up of under 50 ophthalmopathy patients, some 80 hyperthyroidism patients and roughly 17 progressor patients. Whether ophthalmopathy could be predicted prospectively was tested in an independent validation cohort made up of roughly 19 hyperthyroidism patients plus 17 patients who later progressed to ophthalmopathy. To identify distinguishing TCR V-J signatures, a discovery cohort of about 100 patients was used, comprising 43 with Graves' ophthalmopathy and 55 to 65 with stable Graves' hyperthyroidism. Broader findings and caveats from the paper: No statistical method was used to fix the sample size in advance, and group allocation was not hidden from the investigators. Most expanded thyroid clonotypes (frequency above 0.001) were also found in blood, which suggests that blood repertoires may mirror thyroid immune responses. A 13 V-J signature model separated ophthalmopathy from stable hyperthyroidism, with about 88% sensitivity and around 84% specificity in cross-validation and 80%/75% in testing. In validation, progression to ophthalmopathy was predicted by the model with more than 65% sensitivity and 72% to 80% specificity, a median of 6.5 months before onset.

The TCR beta CDR3 regions were amplified from the RNA transcripts. A first-round RT-PCR of the TCR CDR3 used the HTBI primer set with the Qiagen OneStep RT-PCR kit. Libraries were constructed in a second round of multiplex PCR, after which size selection and purification were performed. The libraries were sequenced on an Illumina HiSeq2000 using paired-end 100 bp reads. In the paper's pipeline: Raw data were processed with SOAPnuke, discarding reads with adapters, uncalled bases, mean Phred below 15, or no exact constant-primer or identifier match. High-quality paired reads were merged with COPE v1.2.5, and unique nucleotide sequences were defined as clonotypes. Clonotypes were aligned to IMGT TRBV, TRBD and TRBJ reference segments using MiTCR v1.1. The analysis was restricted to V-J combinations with a frequency above 0.0001, which together covered just over 99% of the repertoires. The TCS score was defined as the ratio of F50 (clonal expansion) to E x V (chaos), calculated using BLOSUM62-based TCRdist between CDR3 peptides within each V-J. Welch's t-statistics and random forest reduced 450 to 600 V-J features to 10 to 15, which were used in a naive Bayes classifier (R e1071). The raw public reads went through TCRdb reprocessing: fastp at Q25, MiXCR clone calling, in-frame beta chains kept. Under each unique CDR3 protein, matching rows form one entry showing the most common genes and DNA. TCRdb's processing, not the authors', yielded these V and J calls. This sample has 500,000 to 550,000 distinct CDR3 sequences in its table, and under 25% of those were observed once. Approximately 25% of the sample goes to the ten largest clones.

The CDR3 runs 12 amino acids, cysteine and phenylalanine included. The entry retains the CDR3 DNA only, 36 bases that are in frame from base 1. V is shortened by 5 bases, J by 5 bases, and the region joining them spans 12 bases. CDR1 and CDR2, looked up from the germline V gene (reference sequence), are DFQATT and SNEGSKA. This clonotype was counted many times. Its antigen remains undetermined. Base qualities were left out, and no much larger clone turns up one base away. Stable Graves' hyperthyroidism was defined as the absence of progression to ophthalmopathy over 18 months of follow-up. The hyperthyroidism patients were between 18 and 65 years old and newly diagnosed, with a disease duration of less than 2 months. Patients with uncontrolled infections, other autoimmune diseases, pregnancy or lactation were excluded. Clinical symptoms, serum thyroxine and TRAb, thyroid ultrasound, and orbital computed tomography formed the basis for the diagnoses. PBMCs were isolated from more than 9 ml of fresh peripheral blood by Ficoll-Paque density gradient centrifugation. Total RNA was extracted with Trizol reagent, and quality was checked on an Agilent 2100 Bioanalyzer.

The clonotype comes from a man between 18 and 29 years old with Graves' hyperthyroidism. The V gene is TRBV20-1 and the J gene is TRBJ1-1; TRBD1 could be the D gene, as 5 bases match. Sequencing input: blood. The nucleotide sequence is TGCAGTGCTGGCGACAGCCATACTGAAGCTTTCTTT. Its protein product is CSAGDSHTEAFF.